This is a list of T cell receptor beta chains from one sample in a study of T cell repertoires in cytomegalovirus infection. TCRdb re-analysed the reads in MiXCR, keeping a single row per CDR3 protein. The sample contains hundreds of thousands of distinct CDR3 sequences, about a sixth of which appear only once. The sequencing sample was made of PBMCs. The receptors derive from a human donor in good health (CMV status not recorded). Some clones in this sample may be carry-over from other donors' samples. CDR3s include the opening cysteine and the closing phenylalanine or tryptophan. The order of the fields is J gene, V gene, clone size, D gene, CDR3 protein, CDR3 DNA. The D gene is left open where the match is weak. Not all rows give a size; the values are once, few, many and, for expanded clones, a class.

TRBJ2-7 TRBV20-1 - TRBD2 CSAPWTSGGALHF TGCAGTGCTCCCTGGACTAGCGGGGGGGCCCTTCACTTC
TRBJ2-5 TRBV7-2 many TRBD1 CASSLMRGRETQYF TGTGCCAGCAGCTTAATGAGGGGGCGGGAGACCCAGTACTTC
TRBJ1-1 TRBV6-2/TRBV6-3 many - CASSYLRTEAFF TGTGCCAGCAGTTATCTTCGCACTGAAGCTTTCTTT
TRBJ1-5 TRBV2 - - CASSPRTERNQPQHF TGTGCCAGCAGCCCACGGACAGAGAGGAATCAGCCCCAGCATTTT
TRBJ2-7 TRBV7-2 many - CASSFSASGAYEQYF TGTGCCAGCAGCTTTAGTGCCAGCGGAGCCTACGAGCAGTACTTC
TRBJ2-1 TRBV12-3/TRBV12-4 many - CASSLASTSYNEQFF TGTGCCAGCAGTTTAGCATCGACTAGCTACAATGAGCAGTTCTTC
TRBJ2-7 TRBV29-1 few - CSVGQGLEQYF TGCAGCGTTGGGCAAGGACTCGAGCAGTACTTC
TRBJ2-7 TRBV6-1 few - CASTKEGGPYEQYF TGTGCCAGCACCAAGGAAGGGGGACCCTACGAGCAGTACTTC
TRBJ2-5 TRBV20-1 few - CSASTATGAAGETQYF TGCAGTGCTAGCACCGCTACGGGGGCTGCGGGGGAGACCCAGTACTTC
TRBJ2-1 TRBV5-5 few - CASSLRAPNEGEQFF TGTGCCAGCAGCTTGCGTGCCCCCAATGAGGGTGAGCAGTTCTTC
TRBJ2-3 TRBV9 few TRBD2 CASSVGTSLTDTQYF TGTGCCAGCAGCGTCGGGACTAGCTTAACAGATACGCAGTATTTT
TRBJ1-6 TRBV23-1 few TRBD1 CASSPMPTWTGCYRDSPLHF TGCGCCAGCAGTCCAATGCCCACCTGGACAGGGTGTTATAGGGATTCACCCCTCCACTTT
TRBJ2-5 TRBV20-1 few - CSARDFRVVGGETQYF TGCAGTGCTAGAGATTTTAGAGTAGTCGGTGGGGAGACCCAGTACTTC
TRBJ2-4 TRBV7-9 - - CASSLGGKNIQYF TGTGCCAGCAGCTTAGGGGGCAAAAACATTCAGTACTTC
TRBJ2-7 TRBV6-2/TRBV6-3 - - CASSLELGYEQYF TGTGCCAGCAGCCTCGAGTTGGGGTACGAGCAGTACTTC
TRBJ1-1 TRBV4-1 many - CASSQEEQQNTEAFF TGCGCCAGCAGCCAAGAAGAACAGCAGAACACTGAAGCTTTCTTT
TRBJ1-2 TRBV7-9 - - CASSFIGRDYGYTF TGTGCCAGCAGCTTTATTGGGCGGGACTATGGCTACACCTTC
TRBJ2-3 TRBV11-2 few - CASSPLRRLVGTQYF TGTGCCAGCAGCCCGTTGCGCCGGTTGGTTGGAACGCAGTATTTT
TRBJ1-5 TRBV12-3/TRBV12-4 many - CASTRYGGGHHSNQPQHF TGTGCCAGCACGCGTTATGGGGGGGGACACCATAGCAATCAGCCCCAGCATTTT
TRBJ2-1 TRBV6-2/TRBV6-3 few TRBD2 CATSLAGGRYEQFF TGTGCCACCAGTTTGGCGGGGGGGAGGTATGAGCAGTTCTTC
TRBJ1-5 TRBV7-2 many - CASSLAPGRLNQPQHF TGTGCCAGCAGCCTAGCGCCGGGACGGCTGAATCAGCCCCAGCATTTT
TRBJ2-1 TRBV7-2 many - CASSYPAREQFF TGTGCCAGCAGCTACCCGGCCAGGGAGCAGTTCTTC
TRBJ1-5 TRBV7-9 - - CASSRVGARNQPQHF TGTGCCAGCTCACGGGTCGGGGCCCGCAATCAGCCCCAGCATTTT
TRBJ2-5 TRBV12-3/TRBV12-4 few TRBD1 CASNTGTGSQETQYF TGTGCCAGCAATACCGGGACAGGGTCCCAAGAGACCCAGTACTTC
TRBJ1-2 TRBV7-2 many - CASSWGGDYGYTF TGTGCCAGCAGCTGGGGGGGGGACTATGGCTACACCTTC
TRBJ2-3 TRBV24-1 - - CATSDGWNSGDSDTQYF TGTGCCACCAGTGATGGTTGGAATAGCGGAGATTCGGATACGCAGTATTTT
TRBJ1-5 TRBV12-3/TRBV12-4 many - CASSIDDNQPQHF TGTGCCAGCAGTATCGATGACAATCAGCCCCAGCATTTT
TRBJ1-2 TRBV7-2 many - CASSLGWTVPYGYTF TGTGCCAGCAGCTTAGGTTGGACGGTACCCTATGGCTACACCTTC
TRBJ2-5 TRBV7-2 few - CASSLARAGQETQYF TGTGCCAGCAGCTTAGCAAGGGCGGGCCAAGAGACCCAGTACTTC